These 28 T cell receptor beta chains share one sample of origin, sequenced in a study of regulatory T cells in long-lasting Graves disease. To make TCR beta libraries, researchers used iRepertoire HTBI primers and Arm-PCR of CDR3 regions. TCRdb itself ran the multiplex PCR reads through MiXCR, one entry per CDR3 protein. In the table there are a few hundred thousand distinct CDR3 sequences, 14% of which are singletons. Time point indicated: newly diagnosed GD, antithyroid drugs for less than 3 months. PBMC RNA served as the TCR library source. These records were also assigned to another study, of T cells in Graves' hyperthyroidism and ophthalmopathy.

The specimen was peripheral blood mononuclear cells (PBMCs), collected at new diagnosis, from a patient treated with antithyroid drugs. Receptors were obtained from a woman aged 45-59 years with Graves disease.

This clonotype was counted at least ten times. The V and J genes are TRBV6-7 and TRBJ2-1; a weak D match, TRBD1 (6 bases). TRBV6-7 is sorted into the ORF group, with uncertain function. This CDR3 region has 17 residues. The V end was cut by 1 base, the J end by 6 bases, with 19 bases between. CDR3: CASSYYFTGIVPNEQFF. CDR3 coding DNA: TGTGCCAGCAGTTACTACTTCACAGGGATTGTCCCCAATGAGCAGTTCTTC.

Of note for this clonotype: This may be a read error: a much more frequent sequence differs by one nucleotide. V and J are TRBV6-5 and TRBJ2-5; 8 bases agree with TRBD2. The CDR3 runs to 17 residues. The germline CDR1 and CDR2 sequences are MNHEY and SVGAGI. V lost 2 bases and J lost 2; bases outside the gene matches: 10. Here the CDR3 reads CASSYSWFAGGQETQYF. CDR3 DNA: TGTGCCAGCAGTTACAGTTGGTTTGCGGGAGGACAAGAGACCCAGTACTTC.

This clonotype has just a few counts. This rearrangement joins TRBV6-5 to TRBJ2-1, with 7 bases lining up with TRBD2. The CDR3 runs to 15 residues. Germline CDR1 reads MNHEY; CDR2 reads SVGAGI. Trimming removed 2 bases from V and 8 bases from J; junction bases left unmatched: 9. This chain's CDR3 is CASSYRPSGMHEQFF. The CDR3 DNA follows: TGTGCCAGCAGTTACAGGCCTAGCGGTATGCATGAGCAGTTCTTC.

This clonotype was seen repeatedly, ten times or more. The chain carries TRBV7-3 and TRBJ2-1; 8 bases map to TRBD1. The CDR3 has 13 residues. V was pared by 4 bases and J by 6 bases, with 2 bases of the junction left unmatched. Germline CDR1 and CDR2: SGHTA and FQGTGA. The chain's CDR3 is CASSWDRFNEQFF. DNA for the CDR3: TGTGCCAGCAGCTGGGACAGGTTCAATGAGCAGTTCTTC.

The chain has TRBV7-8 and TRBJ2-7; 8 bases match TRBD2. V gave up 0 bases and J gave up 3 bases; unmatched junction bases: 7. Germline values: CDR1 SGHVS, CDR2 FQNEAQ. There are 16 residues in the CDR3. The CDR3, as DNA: TGTGCCAGCAGCTTAGCGGCTCCGGGACTAGGCTACGAGCAGTACTTC. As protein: CASSLAAPGLGYEQYF.

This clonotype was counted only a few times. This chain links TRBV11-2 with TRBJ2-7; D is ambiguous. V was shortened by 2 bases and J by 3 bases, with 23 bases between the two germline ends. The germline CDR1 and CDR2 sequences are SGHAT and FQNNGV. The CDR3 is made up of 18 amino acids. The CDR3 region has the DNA TGTGCCAGCAGCTTAAACTTTCTCAAGATGGAGACGGGCTACGAGCAGTACTTC. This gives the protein CASSLNFLKMETGYEQYF.

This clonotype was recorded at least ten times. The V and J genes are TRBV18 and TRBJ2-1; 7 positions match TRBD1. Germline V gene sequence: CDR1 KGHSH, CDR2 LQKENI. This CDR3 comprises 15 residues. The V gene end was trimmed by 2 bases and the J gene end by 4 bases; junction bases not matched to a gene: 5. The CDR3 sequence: CASSPLQGVYNEQFF. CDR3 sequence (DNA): TGTGCCAGCTCACCATTGCAGGGGGTATACAATGAGCAGTTCTTC.

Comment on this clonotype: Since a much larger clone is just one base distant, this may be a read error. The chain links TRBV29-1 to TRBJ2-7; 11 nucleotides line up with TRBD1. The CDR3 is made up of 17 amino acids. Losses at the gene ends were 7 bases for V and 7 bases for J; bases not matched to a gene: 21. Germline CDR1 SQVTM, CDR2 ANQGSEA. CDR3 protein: CSAGTGGFTGGPNEQYF. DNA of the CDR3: TGCAGCGCTGGGACAGGGGGTTTTACGGGAGGGCCGAATGAGCAGTACTTC.

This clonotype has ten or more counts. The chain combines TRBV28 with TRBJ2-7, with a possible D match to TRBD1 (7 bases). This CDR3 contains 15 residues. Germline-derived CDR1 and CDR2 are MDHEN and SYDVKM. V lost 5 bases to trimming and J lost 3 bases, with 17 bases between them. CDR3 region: CASSPGGQRIYEQYF. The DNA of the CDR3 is TGTGCCAGCAGTCCCGGGGGACAGCGGATCTACGAGCAGTACTTC.

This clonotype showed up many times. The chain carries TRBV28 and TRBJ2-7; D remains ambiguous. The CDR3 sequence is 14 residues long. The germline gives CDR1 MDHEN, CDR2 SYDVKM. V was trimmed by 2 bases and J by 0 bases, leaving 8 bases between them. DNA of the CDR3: TGTGCCAGCAGTTTACCCCTAGGCTCCTACGAGCAGTACTTC. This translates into CASSLPLGSYEQYF. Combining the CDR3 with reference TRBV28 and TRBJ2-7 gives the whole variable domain DVKVTQSSRYLVKRTGEKVFLECVQDMDHENMFWYRQDPGLGLRLIYFSYDVKMKEKGDIPEGYSVSREKKERFSLILESASTNQTSMYLCASSLPLGSYEQYFGPGTRLTVT.

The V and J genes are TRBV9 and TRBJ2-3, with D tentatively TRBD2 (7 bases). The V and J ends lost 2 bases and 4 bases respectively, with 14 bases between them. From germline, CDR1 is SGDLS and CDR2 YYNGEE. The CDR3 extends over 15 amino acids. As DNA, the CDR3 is TGTGCCAGCAGCGTCGCCGGGGGGCAGGCAGATACGCAGTATTTT. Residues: CASSVAGGQADTQYF.

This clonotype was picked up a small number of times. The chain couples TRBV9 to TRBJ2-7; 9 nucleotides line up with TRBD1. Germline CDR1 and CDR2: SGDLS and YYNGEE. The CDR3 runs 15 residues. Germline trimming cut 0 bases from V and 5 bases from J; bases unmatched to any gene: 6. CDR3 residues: CASSVGTGGEHEQYF. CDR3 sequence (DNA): TGTGCCAGCAGCGTAGGCACAGGGGGCGAACACGAGCAGTACTTC.

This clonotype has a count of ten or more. CDR3 in amino acids: CASSLVLAGLTGELFF. Here the CDR3 DNA reads TGTGCCAGCAGCTTAGTTCTAGCGGGCCTAACCGGGGAGCTGTTTTTT. The chain joins TRBV11-2 to TRBJ2-2, with 8 bases lining up with TRBD2. J lost 5 bases, V lost 1 base, and 6 bases had no gene match. There are 16 residues in the CDR3. The V gene's germline CDR1 is SGHAT and CDR2 FQNNGV.

CDR3 amino acids: CASSAGGAIYEKLFF. The CDR3 region has the DNA TGTGCCAGCAGCGCCGGGGGGGCTATATATGAAAAACTGTTTTTT. This rearrangement joins TRBV9 to TRBJ1-4; tentatively, D is TRBD1 (6 bases). This CDR3 is built from 15 residues. Germline loops: CDR1 SGDLS, CDR2 YYNGEE. Trimming removed 3 bases from V and 6 bases from J, with 15 bases in between.

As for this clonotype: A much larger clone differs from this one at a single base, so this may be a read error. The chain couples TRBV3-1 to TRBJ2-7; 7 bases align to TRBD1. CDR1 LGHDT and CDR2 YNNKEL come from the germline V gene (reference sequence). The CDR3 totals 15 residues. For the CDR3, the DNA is TGTGCCAGCGGCCAAGGTTGGGACAGAGACTACGAGCAGTACTTC. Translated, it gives CASGQGWDRDYEQYF.

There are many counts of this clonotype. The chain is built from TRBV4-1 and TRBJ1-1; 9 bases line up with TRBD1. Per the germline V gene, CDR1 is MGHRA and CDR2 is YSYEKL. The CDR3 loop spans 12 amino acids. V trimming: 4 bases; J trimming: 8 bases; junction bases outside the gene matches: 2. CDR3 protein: CASSRTGGEAFF. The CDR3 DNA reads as TGCGCCAGCAGCCGAACAGGGGGCGAAGCTTTCTTT.

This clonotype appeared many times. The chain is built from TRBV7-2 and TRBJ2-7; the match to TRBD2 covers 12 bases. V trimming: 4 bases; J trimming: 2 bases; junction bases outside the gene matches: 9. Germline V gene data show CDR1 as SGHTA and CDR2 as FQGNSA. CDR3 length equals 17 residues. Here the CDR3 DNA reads TGTGCCAGCAGCTCTCGGACTAGCGGGATTTTAACCTACGAGCAGTACTTC. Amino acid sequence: CASSSRTSGILTYEQYF.

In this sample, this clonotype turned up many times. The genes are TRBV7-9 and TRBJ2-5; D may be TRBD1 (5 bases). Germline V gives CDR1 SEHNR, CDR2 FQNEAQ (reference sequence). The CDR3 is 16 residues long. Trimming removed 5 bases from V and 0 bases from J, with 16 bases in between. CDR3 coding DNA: TGTGCCAGCAGCCCAAAACCGACAGTCTACCAAGAGACCCAGTACTTC. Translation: CASSPKPTVYQETQYF.

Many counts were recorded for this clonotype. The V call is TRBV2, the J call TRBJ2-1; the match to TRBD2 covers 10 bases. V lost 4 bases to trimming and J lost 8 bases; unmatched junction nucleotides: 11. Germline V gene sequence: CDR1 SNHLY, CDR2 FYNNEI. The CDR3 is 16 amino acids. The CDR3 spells CASSVGLAGERDEQFF. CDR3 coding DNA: TGTGCCAGCAGTGTAGGGCTAGCGGGAGAACGCGATGAGCAGTTCTTC.

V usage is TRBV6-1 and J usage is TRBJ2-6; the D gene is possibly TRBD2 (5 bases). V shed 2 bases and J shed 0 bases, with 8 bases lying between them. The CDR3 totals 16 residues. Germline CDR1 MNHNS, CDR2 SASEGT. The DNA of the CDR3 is TGTGCCAGCAGTGAATTAGCGCACTCTGGGGCCAACGTCCTGACTTTC. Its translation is CASSELAHSGANVLTF.

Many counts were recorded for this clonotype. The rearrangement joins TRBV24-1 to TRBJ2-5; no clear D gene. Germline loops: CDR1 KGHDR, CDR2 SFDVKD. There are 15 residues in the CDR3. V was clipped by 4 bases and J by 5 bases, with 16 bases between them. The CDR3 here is CATSEPPGARETQYF. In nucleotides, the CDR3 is TGTGCCACCAGTGAGCCCCCGGGTGCTCGGGAGACCCAGTACTTC.

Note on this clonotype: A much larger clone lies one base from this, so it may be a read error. CDR3 sequence reads: CASTNTLNPYNEQYF. The CDR3 region has the DNA TGTGCCAGCACCAACACCCTTAACCCCTACAATGAGCAGTACTTC. This chain joins TRBV5-6 and TRBJ2-7; D not resolved. The V end was cut by 6 bases, the J end by 7 bases, with 23 bases between. Germline V gives CDR1 SGHDT, CDR2 YYEEEE. The CDR3 runs to 15 residues.

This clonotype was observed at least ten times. The CDR3, as DNA: TGTGCCAGCAGCGTTTCGACAGGGGGGTACTACGAGCAGTACTTC. It encodes CASSVSTGGYYEQYF. The chain is built from TRBV9 and TRBJ2-7; 9 bases fit TRBD1. V dropped 2 bases and J dropped 3; count of bases not matched to a gene: 6. Germline loops: CDR1 SGDLS, CDR2 YYNGEE. The CDR3 extends over 15 amino acids.

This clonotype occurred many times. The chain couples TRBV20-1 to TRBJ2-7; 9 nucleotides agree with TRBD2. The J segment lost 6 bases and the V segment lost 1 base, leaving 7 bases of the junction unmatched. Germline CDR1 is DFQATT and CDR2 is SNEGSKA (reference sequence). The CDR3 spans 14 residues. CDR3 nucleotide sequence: TGCAGTGCTAGAGTGCCAGCGGGAGGCGGCGAGCAGTACTTC. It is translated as CSARVPAGGGEQYF.

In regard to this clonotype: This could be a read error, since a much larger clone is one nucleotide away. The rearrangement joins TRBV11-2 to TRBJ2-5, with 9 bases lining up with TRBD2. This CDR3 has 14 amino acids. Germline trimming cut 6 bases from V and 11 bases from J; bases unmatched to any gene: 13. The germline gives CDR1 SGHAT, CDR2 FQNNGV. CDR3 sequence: CASRASGNYNEQYF. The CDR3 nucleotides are TGTGCCAGCAGGGCTAGCGGGAACTACAATGAGCAGTACTTC.

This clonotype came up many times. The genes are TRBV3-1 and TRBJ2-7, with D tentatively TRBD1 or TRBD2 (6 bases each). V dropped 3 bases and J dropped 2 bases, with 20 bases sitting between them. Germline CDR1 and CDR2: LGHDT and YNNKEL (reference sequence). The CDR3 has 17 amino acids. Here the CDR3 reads CASSHPRGRLGAYEQYF. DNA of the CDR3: TGTGCCAGCAGCCATCCCCGGGGGCGCTTGGGTGCCTACGAGCAGTACTTC.

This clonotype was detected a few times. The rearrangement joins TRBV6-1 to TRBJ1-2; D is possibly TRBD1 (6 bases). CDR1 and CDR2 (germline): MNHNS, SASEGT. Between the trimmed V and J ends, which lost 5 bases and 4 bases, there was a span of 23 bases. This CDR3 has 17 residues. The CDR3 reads CASSPRPMDSPSYGYTF. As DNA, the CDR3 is TGTGCCAGCAGTCCGCGGCCCATGGACAGCCCTAGCTATGGCTACACCTTC.

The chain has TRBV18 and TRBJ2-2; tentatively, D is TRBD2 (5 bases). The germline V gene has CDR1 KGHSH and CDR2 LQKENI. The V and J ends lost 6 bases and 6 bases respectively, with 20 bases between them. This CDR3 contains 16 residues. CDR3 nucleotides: TGTGCCAGCTCGTCTAGCATTAGTAGTGTCTCCGGGGAGCTGTTTTTT. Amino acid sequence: CASSSSISSVSGELFF.